This T cell receptor (beta chain) was captured in a study of regulatory T cells in long-lasting Graves disease. The overall study: Patients with new Graves' disease had used antithyroid drugs below 3 months.

Assembly of TCR beta libraries relied on iRepertoire HTBI primers together with Arm-PCR of CDR3 regions. TCRdb recomputed calls from the multiplex PCR reads with MiXCR, one row per CDR3 protein. This table has about 610,000 distinct CDR3 sequences, 16% appearing once. The time point denotes: newly diagnosed GD, antithyroid drugs for less than 3 months. The TCR library was made from RNA that had been extracted from PBMCs in TRIzol. This clonotype was picked up many times. The same data also went into a second study, on T cells in Graves' hyperthyroidism and ophthalmopathy. That work states: Clinical symptoms, serum thyroxine, TRAb, thyroid ultrasound and orbital computed tomography established diagnosis.

The TCR comes from a man younger than 35 with Graves disease. Sequenced here: peripheral blood mononuclear cells (PBMCs), sampled at new diagnosis, from a patient treated with antithyroid drugs.

Here the CDR3 reads CASSFSGDADTQYF. Written as DNA, the CDR3 is TGTGCCAGCAGTTTCTCCGGAGACGCAGATACGCAGTATTTT. V usage is TRBV28 and J usage is TRBJ2-3; D gene uncertain. This CDR3 is built from 14 residues. Per the germline V gene, CDR1 is MDHEN and CDR2 is SYDVKM. V dropped 3 bases and J dropped 4 bases, with 11 bases sitting between them.